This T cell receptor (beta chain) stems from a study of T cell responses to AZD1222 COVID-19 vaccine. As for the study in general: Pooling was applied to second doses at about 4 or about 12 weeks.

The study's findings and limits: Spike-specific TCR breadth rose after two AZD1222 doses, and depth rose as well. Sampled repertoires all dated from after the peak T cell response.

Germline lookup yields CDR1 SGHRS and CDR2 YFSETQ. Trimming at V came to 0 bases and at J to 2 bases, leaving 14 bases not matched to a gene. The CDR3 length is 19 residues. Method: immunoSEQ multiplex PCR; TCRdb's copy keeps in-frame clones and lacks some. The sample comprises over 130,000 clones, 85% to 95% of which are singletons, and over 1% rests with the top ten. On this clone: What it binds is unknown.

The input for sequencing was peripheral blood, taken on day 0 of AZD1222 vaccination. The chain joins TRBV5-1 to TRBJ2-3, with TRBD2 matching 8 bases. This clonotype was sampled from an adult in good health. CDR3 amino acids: CASSLDGVMLAGLTDTQYF. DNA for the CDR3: TGCGCCAGCAGCTTGGATGGTGTGATGCTAGCGGGCCTCACAGATACGCAGTATTTT.